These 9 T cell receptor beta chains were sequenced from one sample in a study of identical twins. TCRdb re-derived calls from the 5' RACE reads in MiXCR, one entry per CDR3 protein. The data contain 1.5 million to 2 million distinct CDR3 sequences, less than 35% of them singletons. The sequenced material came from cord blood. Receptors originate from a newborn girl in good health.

DNA for the CDR3: TGTGCCAGCAGTTCGCAGAGTAGAGGATCACCCCTCCACTTT. The encoded protein is CASSSQSRGSPLHF. The rearrangement joins TRBV27 to TRBJ1-6; no firm D call. V was shortened by 4 bases and J by 10 bases, with 14 bases between the two germline ends. There are 14 residues in the CDR3. CDR1 and CDR2 (germline): MNHEY, SMNVEV (reference sequence).

The CDR3 nucleotides read TGTGCCAGTAGTATATGGAATAATCAGCCCCAGCATTTT. This gives the protein CASSIWNNQPQHF. The chain links TRBV19 to TRBJ1-5; no firm D call. The CDR3 has 13 residues. CDR1 is LNHDA and CDR2 is SQIVND in the germline V gene (reference sequence). Trimming removed 2 bases from V and 4 bases from J, with 6 bases in between. The full variable domain, with the rest looked up from reference TRBV19 and TRBJ1-5, is DGGITQSPKYLFRKEGQNVTLSCEQNLNHDAMYWYRQDPGQGLRLIYYSQIVNDFQKGDIAEGYSVSREKKESFPLTVTSAQKNPTAFYLCASSIWNNQPQHFGDGTRLSIL.

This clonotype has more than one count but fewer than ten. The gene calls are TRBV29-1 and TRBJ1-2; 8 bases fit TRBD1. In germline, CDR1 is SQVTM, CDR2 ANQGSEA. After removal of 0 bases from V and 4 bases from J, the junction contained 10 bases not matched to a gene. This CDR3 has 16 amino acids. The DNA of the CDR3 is TGCAGCGTTGAAGATTTCGGACAGGGTTCGGGCTATGGCTACACCTTC. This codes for CSVEDFGQGSGYGYTF.

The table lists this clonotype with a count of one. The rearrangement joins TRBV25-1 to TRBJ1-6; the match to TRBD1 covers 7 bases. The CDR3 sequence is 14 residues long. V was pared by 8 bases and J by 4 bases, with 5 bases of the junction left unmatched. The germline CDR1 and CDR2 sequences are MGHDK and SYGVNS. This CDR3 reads CASATGTYNSPLHF. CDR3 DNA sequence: TGTGCCAGCGCGACAGGGACTTATAATTCACCCCTCCACTTT. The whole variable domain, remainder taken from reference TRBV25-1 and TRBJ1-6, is EADIYQTPRYLVIGTGKKITLECSQTMGHDKMYWYQQDPGMELHLIHYSYGVNSTEKGDLSSESTVSRIRTEHFPLTLESARPSHTSQYLCASATGTYNSPLHFGNGTRLTVT.

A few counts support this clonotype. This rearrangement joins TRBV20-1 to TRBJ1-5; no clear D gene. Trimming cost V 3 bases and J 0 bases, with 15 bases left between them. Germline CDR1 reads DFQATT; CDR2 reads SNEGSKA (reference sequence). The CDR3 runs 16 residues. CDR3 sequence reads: CSASSAQLYSNQPQHF. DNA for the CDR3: TGCAGTGCTAGTTCAGCACAGCTCTATAGCAATCAGCCCCAGCATTTT.

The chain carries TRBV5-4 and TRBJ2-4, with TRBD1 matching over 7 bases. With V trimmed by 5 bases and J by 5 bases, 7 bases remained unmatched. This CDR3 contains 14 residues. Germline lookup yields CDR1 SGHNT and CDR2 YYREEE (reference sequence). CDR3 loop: CASSHDRAENIQYF. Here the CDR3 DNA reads TGTGCCAGCAGTCATGACAGGGCGGAAAACATTCAGTACTTC.

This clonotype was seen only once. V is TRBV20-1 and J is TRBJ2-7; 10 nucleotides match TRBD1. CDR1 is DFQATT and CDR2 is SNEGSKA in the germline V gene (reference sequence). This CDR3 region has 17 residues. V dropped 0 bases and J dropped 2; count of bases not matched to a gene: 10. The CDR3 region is CSARDPADRGRPYEQYF. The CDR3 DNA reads TGCAGTGCTAGAGATCCGGCTGACAGGGGGCGACCCTACGAGCAGTACTTC.

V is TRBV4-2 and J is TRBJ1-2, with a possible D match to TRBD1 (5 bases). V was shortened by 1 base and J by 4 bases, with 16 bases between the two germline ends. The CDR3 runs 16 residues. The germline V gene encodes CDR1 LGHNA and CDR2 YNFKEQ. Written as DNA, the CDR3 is TGTGCCAGCAGCCAAGTGGGGGGGGATGCCTCCTATGGCTACACCTTC. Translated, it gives CASSQVGGDASYGYTF.

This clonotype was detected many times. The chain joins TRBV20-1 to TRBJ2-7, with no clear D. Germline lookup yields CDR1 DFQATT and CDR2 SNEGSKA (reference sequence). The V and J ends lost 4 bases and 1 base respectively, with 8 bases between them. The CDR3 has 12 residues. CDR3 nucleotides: TGCAGTGCTAACACCGGGTCCTACGAGCAGTACTTC. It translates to CSANTGSYEQYF.